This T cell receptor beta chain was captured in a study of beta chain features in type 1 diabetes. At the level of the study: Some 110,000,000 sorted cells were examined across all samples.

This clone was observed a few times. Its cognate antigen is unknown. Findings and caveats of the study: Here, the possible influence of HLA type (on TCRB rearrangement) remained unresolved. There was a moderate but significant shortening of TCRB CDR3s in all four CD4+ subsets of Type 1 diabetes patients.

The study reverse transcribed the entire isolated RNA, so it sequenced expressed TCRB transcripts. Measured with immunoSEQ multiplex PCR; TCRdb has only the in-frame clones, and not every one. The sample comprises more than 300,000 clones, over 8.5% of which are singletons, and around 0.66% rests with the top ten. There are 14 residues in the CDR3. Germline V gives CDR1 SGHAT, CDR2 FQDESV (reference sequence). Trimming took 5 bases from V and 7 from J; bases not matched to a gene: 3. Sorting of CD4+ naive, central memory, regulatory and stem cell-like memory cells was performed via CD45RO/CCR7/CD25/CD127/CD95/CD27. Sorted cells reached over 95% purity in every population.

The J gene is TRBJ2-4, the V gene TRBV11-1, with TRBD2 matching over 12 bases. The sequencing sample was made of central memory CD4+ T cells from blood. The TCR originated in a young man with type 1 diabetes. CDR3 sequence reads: CASSPLAGGNIQYF. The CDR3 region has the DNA TGTGCCAGCAGCCCCCTAGCGGGAGGGAACATTCAGTACTTC.